A selection of T cell receptor beta chains follows, all from one sample in a study of T cell responses to AZD1222 COVID-19 vaccine. Only in-frame clones appear in the TCRdb table, and some are missing; sequencing was by immunoSEQ multiplex PCR. Of 110,000 to 150,000 clones in the sample, 70% to 90% were seen once. The source was peripheral blood, collected 28 days after the second AZD1222 dose. These TCRs come from an adult who received the AZD1222 COVID-19 vaccine. The CDR3 runs from the conserved cysteine through the conserved F or W. The D gene is left open where the match is weak. Only some rows state a clone size, as once, few, many or a class for expanded clones.

d_call	v_call	clone_size	j_call	cdr3_nt	cdr3_aa
.	TRBV7-9	.	TRBJ2-1	TGTGCCAGCAGCTTAGCGGGTAAGGGTGGGCAGTTCTTC	CASSLAGKGGQFF
TRBD2	TRBV28	.	TRBJ2-3	TGTCGCGCGGGGGGCCTACTCACAGATACGCAGTATTTT	CRAGGLLTDTQYF
.	TRBV28	.	TRBJ2-7	TGTGCCAGCAGTTTAAGGGTCTACGAGCAGTACTTC	CASSLRVYEQYF
TRBD1	TRBV5-1	.	TRBJ1-2	TGCGCCAGCAGCTCACAGGGGTTCGGCTATGGCTACACCTTC	CASSSQGFGYGYTF
TRBD2	TRBV7-2	.	TRBJ2-1	TGTGCCAGCAGCCAGACTAGCGGGGGTTGGGATGAGCAGTTCTTC	CASSQTSGGWDEQFF
.	TRBV28	.	TRBJ1-1	TGTGCCAGCAGGACTACCCGGGGCACTGAAGCTTTCTTT	CASRTTRGTEAFF
TRBD2	TRBV7-7	once	TRBJ2-1	TGTGCTAGCAGCTTAGGTGCGGGACTAGCGTTCGATGAGCAGTTCTTC	CASSLGAGLAFDEQFF
.	TRBV2	.	TRBJ2-6	TGTGCCAGCGAGAGGATGGGCCGAGACGGGGCCAACGTCCTGACTTTC	CASERMGRDGANVLTF
TRBD2	TRBV18	.	TRBJ2-5	TGTGCCAGCTCACCACGGGCCGGGAGGGAAGAGACCCAGTACTTC	CASSPRAGREETQYF
.	TRBV28	.	TRBJ2-7	TGTGCCAGCAACCTCTTTCGCACCGGGCACGAGCAGTACTTC	CASNLFRTGHEQYF
.	TRBV3-1/TRBV3-2	.	TRBJ2-3	TGTGCCAGCAGCCAGGAAGGACTTGCTAGCACAGATACGCAGTATTTT	CASSQEGLASTDTQYF
TRBD2	TRBV5-4	.	TRBJ2-1	TGTGCCAGCCAGTTAGCGGGAGGTGATGAGCAGTTCTTC	CASQLAGGDEQFF
TRBD1	TRBV7-2	.	TRBJ1-3	TGTGCCAGCAGCTTGGGACAGATAAATTTCGGAAACACCATATATTTT	CASSLGQINFGNTIYF
.	TRBV6-5	.	TRBJ1-6	TGTGCCAGCAGCCGAGATCAGTCTCCCCTCCACTTT	CASSRDQSPLHF
TRBD1	TRBV19	.	TRBJ1-1	TGTGCCAGTAGTATCCGGACAGGGAACACTGAAGCTTTCTTT	CASSIRTGNTEAFF
TRBD1	TRBV24-1	.	TRBJ1-5	TGTGCCACCAGTGCTGAGGGGGCAGGACAGCCCCAGCATTTT	CATSAEGAGQPQHF
.	TRBV3-1/TRBV3-2	.	TRBJ1-5	TGTGCCAGCAGCCAAGGGCAGGGTTTTCAGCCCCAGCATTTT	CASSQGQGFQPQHF
TRBD2	TRBV7-3	few	TRBJ2-1	TGTGCCAGCAGCTTCGGTGGGACTAGCGGTAACAATGAGCAGTTCTTC	CASSFGGTSGNNEQFF
.	TRBV18	.	TRBJ2-7	TGTGCCAGCTCACGCCAGTGGCAGGGGGAGGTCGAGCAGTACTTC	CASSRQWQGEVEQYF
.	TRBV28	.	TRBJ1-1	TGTGCCAGCAGTTTGGGAGGGGGATGGACTGAAGCTTTCTTT	CASSLGGGWTEAFF
TRBD2	TRBV7-9	.	TRBJ2-2	TGTGCCAGCACCATGGCGGGAGCTGAGAACGGGGAGCTGTTTTTT	CASTMAGAENGELFF
.	TRBV3-1/TRBV3-2	.	TRBJ2-2	TGTGCCAGCAGCCAAGGCAGGGGAGGCGGGGAGCTGTTTTTT	CASSQGRGGGELFF
.	TRBV2	.	TRBJ1-6	TGTGCCAGCAGTGAAGAGGGAGTAGTTTCACCCCTCCACTTT	CASSEEGVVSPLHF
.	TRBV7-8	.	TRBJ2-3	TGTGCCAGCAGCTTAGCGGTAGGGGATACGCAGTATTTT	CASSLAVGDTQYF
.	TRBV5-1	once	TRBJ1-6	TGCGCCAGCAGCAGAGCAGAGAATTCACCCCTCCACTTT	CASSRAENSPLHF
TRBD1	TRBV29-1	.	TRBJ2-1	TGCAGCGTTGGGAGTGACAGGGTCCCGCTTTGGGAGCAGTTCTTC	CSVGSDRVPLWEQFF
TRBD2	TRBV27	.	TRBJ2-7	TGTGCCAGCAGTTTAGCGGGAGGGTCGGGCGAGCAGTACTTC	CASSLAGGSGEQYF
.	TRBV28	.	TRBJ1-1	TGTGCCAGCAGTTTAGTTTACACTGAAGCTTTCTTT	CASSLVYTEAFF
.	TRBV24-1	.	TRBJ2-4	TGTGCCACCTTGGGGGATAACGGCATTCAGTACTTC	CATLGDNGIQYF
TRBD2	TRBV2	.	TRBJ2-1	TGTGCCAGCAGTGACATAGCGGGACGTGACAATGAGCAGTTCTTC	CASSDIAGRDNEQFF
.	TRBV18	.	TRBJ1-3	TGTGCCAGCTCACCCGGAGCCCCCATTTCCACCATATATTTT	CASSPGAPISTIYF
TRBD1	TRBV2	.	TRBJ1-6	TGTGCCAGCGACAGGGTTTGGAATTCACCCCTCCACTTT	CASDRVWNSPLHF
.	TRBV7-9	.	TRBJ2-7	TGTGCCAGCAGCTCCCTAGCTGAAAAGCAGTACTTC	CASSSLAEKQYF
.	TRBV2	.	TRBJ2-3	TGTGCCAGCTGTGTTTCGCGACAACAATTAACTAGCACAGATACGCAGTATTTT	CASCVSRQQLTSTDTQYF
TRBD1	TRBV10-3	.	TRBJ2-2	TGTGCCATCGGTTCTGGACAGGGGGACACCGGGGAGCTGTTTTTT	CAIGSGQGDTGELFF
.	TRBV27	.	TRBJ1-3	TGTGCCAGCAGTTCTACCTACTCTGGAAACACCATATATTTT	CASSSTYSGNTIYF
TRBD1	TRBV10-1	.	TRBJ1-6	TGCGCCAGCAGTACAGGGGATGGCTCACCCCTCCACTTT	CASSTGDGSPLHF
.	TRBV7-3	.	TRBJ2-2	TGTGCCAGCAGCTTAAGTAGCAGGGTCAACGGGGAGCTGTTTTTT	CASSLSSRVNGELFF
TRBD1	TRBV5-5	.	TRBJ2-7	TGTGCCAGCAGCTTGGGACAGGGGGTGAGCTACGAGCAGTACTTC	CASSLGQGVSYEQYF
.	TRBV6-5	.	TRBJ1-1	TGTGCCAGCGGCTGGGGTTCCTCCACTGAAGCTTTCTTT	CASGWGSSTEAFF
TRBD1	TRBV2	.	TRBJ1-2	TGTGCCAGCAGTGGTGACAGGGGCAGCTATGGCTACACCTTC	CASSGDRGSYGYTF
.	TRBV30	.	TRBJ1-6	TGTGCCTGGAGTGCCCTGAACGCAGCGGGGAATTCACCCCTCCACTTT	CAWSALNAAGNSPLHF
TRBD2	TRBV19	.	TRBJ2-5	TGTGCCAGTCGCGCTTCGACTCCGGGACTAGCGGGGGGAGGGGAGACCCAGTACTTC	CASRASTPGLAGGGETQYF
.	TRBV27	.	TRBJ2-3	TGTGCCAGCAGTTTAAGGGGCAGTTCATACACAGATACGCAGTATTTT	CASSLRGSSYTDTQYF
TRBD1	TRBV7-3	.	TRBJ2-7	TGTGCCAGCAGCCCCGGACAGGGGCCCTACTACGAGCAGTACTTC	CASSPGQGPYYEQYF
.	TRBV5-5	.	TRBJ2-1	TGTGCCAGCAGCGCCGGGCCACCCTTGGCCTACAATGAGCAGTTCTTC	CASSAGPPLAYNEQFF
.	TRBV5-1	once	TRBJ1-2	TGCGCCAGCAGCTCCGGGGGGGTGCCTGGCTACACCTTC	CASSSGGVPGYTF
TRBD1	TRBV5-1	.	TRBJ1-1	TGCGCCAGCAACTTACAGGGGGTAAACACTGAAGCTTTCTTT	CASNLQGVNTEAFF
.	TRBV9	.	TRBJ2-7	TGTGCCAGCAGCGTAGGTGGACTACTTTACTACGAGCAGTACTTC	CASSVGGLLYYEQYF